The clone carrying this TCR beta chain was picked up a small number of times. Its specificity is not known. Each sample gave at least 6 million isolated PBMCs. A minimum of 5.5 micrograms of total RNA was extracted per sample. This sample was included in a study of blood T cells in healthy people across ages. The use of a sample-barcoded 5' primer and a J-beta primer mix characterized a second PCR of roughly 7 to 11 cycles. The authors tagged each cDNA molecule using a template-switch adaptor with 12 random nucleotides. MiXCR, applied by TCRdb to the 5' RACE reads, yields one record per CDR3 protein. The repertoire includes approximately 1,000,000 distinct CDR3 sequences, more than 30% of them detected once, and about 12% sits in the top ten. General observations from the study: The CMV status of each donor remained undetermined, and this could have confounded shifts in expanded clonotypes.

Sequencing input: blood. The source is a man aged 18-30 years in good health.

CDR3 residues: CASSLLGVPYGGYTF. The CDR3 DNA reads as TGTGCCAGCAGCTTGTTGGGCGTCCCATACGGGGGCTACACCTTC. The rearrangement links TRBV5-6 to TRBJ1-2; D remains ambiguous. The ends were cut back, 1 base at V and 8 bases at J, with 18 bases in the middle. Germline assignment: CDR1 SGHDT and CDR2 YYEEEE. The CDR3 sequence is 15 residues long.